This entry is about one TCR beta chain. Using immunoSEQ multiplex PCR, the repertoire was profiled, and TCRdb retains in-frame clones only, with some absent. The table lists approximately 2.3 million clones, about 92% of them singletons. The germline V gene has CDR1 MNHNS and CDR2 SASEGT. The J segment lost 3 bases and the V segment lost 4 bases, leaving 13 bases of the junction unmatched. CDR3 length: 18 amino acids. The sample originates from a study of shared clonotypes between healthy human individuals. At the level of the study: The people who gave samples were a couple of women and a few men aged 18 to 49.

Sequencing input: naive CD4+ T cells from PBMCs. Regarding subset: CD45RA+ positively selected. This TCR derives from a young man in good health. Some clones in this sample may be carry-over from other donors' samples. The chain links TRBV6-1 to TRBJ1-4; 8 bases match TRBD1. The CDR3: CASSAGQGGGGSNEKLFF. The CDR3 DNA follows: TGTGCCAGCAGTGCCGGACAGGGAGGCGGTGGATCTAATGAAAAACTGTTTTTT.